This TCR beta chain was recorded in a study of blood T cell repertoires in COVID-19. Study as a whole: Samples representing acute and convalescent COVID-19 were sourced from the United States, Italy and Spain. Sources were T cells, B-cell-depleted T cells, or PBMCs; the material itself was cDNA or gDNA.

Authors' data handling: From reference gene primer amplification, estimates of nucleated cell counts were derived. Clones were sequenced by immunoSEQ multiplex PCR, and TCRdb holds only the in-frame ones, with some missing. V and J calls and clone size are as listed in that table; D and trimming were resolved from the DNA. The table includes roughly 200,000 clones, 80% to 90% detected once. The receptor comes from a woman older than 75 with acute or convalescent COVID-19. The sample comprised peripheral blood.

The CDR3 protein is CASSERGTGGPYEQYF. CDR3 DNA sequence: TGTGCCAGCAGTGAAAGAGGAACGGGAGGGCCCTACGAGCAGTACTTC. V is TRBV6-1 and J is TRBJ2-7, with 8 bases matching TRBD2. Germline-derived CDR1 and CDR2 are MNHNS and SASEGT. V lost 2 bases to trimming and J lost 2 bases; unmatched junction nucleotides: 8. The CDR3 consists of 16 residues.